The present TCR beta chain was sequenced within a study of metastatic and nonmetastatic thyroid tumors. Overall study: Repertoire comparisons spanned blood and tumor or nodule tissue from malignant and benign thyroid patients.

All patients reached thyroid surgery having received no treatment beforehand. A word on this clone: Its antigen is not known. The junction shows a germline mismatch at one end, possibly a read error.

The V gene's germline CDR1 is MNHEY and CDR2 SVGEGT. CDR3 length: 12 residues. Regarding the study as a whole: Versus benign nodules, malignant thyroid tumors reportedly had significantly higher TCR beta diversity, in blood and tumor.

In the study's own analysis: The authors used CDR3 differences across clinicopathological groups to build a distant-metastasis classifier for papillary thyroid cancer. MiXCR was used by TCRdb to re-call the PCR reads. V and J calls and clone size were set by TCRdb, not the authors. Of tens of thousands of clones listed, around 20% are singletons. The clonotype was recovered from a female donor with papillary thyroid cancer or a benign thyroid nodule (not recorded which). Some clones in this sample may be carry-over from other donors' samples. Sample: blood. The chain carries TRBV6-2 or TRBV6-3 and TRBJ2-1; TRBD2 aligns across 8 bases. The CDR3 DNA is TGTGCCAGCAGTTACGATATAGCGGGGCAGTCCTTC. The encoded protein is CASSYDIAGQSF.